These 19 T cell receptor beta chains came from one sample sequenced in a study of T cells in localized non-small cell lung cancer (TCRdb year 2020). The library was made by the immunoSEQ multiplex PCR assay. TCRdb took this table from immuneACCESS and kept in-frame rearrangements with V and J called. Such tables lack part of the clones; where checked against another copy, unresolved V genes explain under half of the gap, and the rest is unexplained. This sample gives tens of thousands of clones in total; 78% of them show up just once. The ten largest make up about 36% of the sample. Sequenced here: peripheral blood, sampled before any cancer treatment. The source is a male donor aged 60 or over with stage II squamous cell lung carcinoma.

The genes are TRBV7-9 and TRBJ1-5; D call uncertain. This CDR3 contains 15 residues. V was cut by 4 bases and J by 1 base, with 11 bases left in between. The V gene's germline CDR1 is SEHNR and CDR2 FQNEAQ (reference sequence). In nucleotides, the CDR3 is TGTGCCAGCAGCTCTCTGACGGCCAGCAATCAGCCCCAGCATTTT. Its protein is CASSSLTASNQPQHF.

The V gene is TRBV27, the J gene TRBJ2-5, with 7 bases lining up with TRBD2. The end of the DNA is better explained by TRBJ2-7, so the J call may be wrong. This CDR3 is 14 amino acids long. The germline V gene encodes CDR1 MNHEY and CDR2 SMNVEV (reference sequence). CDR3 nucleotide sequence: TGTGCCAGCCGGGGTGCTAGCGGTACCTACGAGCAGTACTTC. Protein product: CASRGASGTYEQYF.

This clone has only one observation. The chain uses TRBV6-5 and TRBJ2-7; weak D call: TRBD2 (5 bases). Trimming stripped 4 bases from V and 0 bases from J, with 10 bases between. CDR3 length: 14 amino acids. From germline, CDR1 is MNHEY and CDR2 SVGAGI. The CDR3 loop is CASSLTRTSYEQYF. CDR3 DNA: TGTGCCAGCAGTTTAACTAGGACCTCCTACGAGCAGTACTTC.

Points on this clone: A junction boundary mismatches the germline segment, possibly from a read error. The J gene is TRBJ2-1, the V gene TRBV6-5; D ambiguous. Germline V gene lookup returns CDR1 MNHEY and CDR2 SVGAGI. The CDR3 is made up of 14 amino acids. The CDR3 loop is CAISEPRWGDEQFF. In DNA form, the CDR3 reads TGTGCCATCAGTGAGCCGCGATGGGGTGATGAGCAGTTCTTC.

The chain couples TRBV21-1 to TRBJ1-5; no DNA check was done on the table's D call, TRBD1. TRBV21-1 is assigned pseudogene status. CDR3 length: 19 amino acids. The CDR3 coding sequence is TGTGCCAGCAGCAAAGGGTCCCGTGCGGACAGAAATAGCAATCAGCCCCAGCATTTT. Its translation: CASSKGSRADRNSNQPQHF.

This clone was counted only a few times. The chain employs TRBV5-1 and TRBJ2-5, with a tentative D call TRBD1 (6 bases). Deletions cut 0 bases from V and 3 bases from J, with 6 bases between. The CDR3 contains 13 residues. Germline lookup yields CDR1 SGHRS and CDR2 YFSETQ. Written as DNA, the CDR3 is TGCGCCAGCAGCTTGGGGACAGAAGAGACCCAGTACTTC. Protein product: CASSLGTEETQYF.

The V call is TRBV5-6, the J call TRBJ2-3, with D unclear. In germline, CDR1 is SGHDT, CDR2 YYEEEE. The CDR3 extends over 15 amino acids. V was pared by 3 bases and J by 1 base, with 12 bases between. The CDR3 is CASSSGQRGTDTQYF. The CDR3 DNA is TGTGCCAGCAGCTCCGGGCAAAGGGGCACAGATACGCAGTATTTT.

This clone was counted a few times. The chain has TRBV11-2 and TRBJ1-6; D remains unclear. The CDR3 is 14 amino acids. Per germline, CDR1 SGHAT and CDR2 FQNNGV. V lost 7 bases, J lost 9 bases, and 16 bases lay in between. CDR3: CASTPSGSSSPLHF. Here the CDR3 DNA reads TGTGCCAGCACTCCAAGTGGGTCCAGTTCACCCCTCCACTTT.

The chain links TRBV4-3 to TRBJ1-3; maybe TRBD1 (5 bases). The CDR3 totals 17 residues. From germline, CDR1 is LGHNA and CDR2 YSLEER. The V and J ends lost 0 bases and 4 bases respectively, with 16 bases between them. CDR3 sequence (DNA): TGCGCCAGCAGCCAAGATCCCCTGGGGGGGTTAGGAAACACCATATATTTT. Amino acids: CASSQDPLGGLGNTIYF.

The CDR3 nucleotides read TGTGCCAGCAGCTTAGTGGGGAGGGGGGGCTCCTCTAATCAGCCCCAGCATTTT. Translation: CASSLVGRGGSSNQPQHF. The V call is TRBV7-2, the J call TRBJ1-5, with D tentatively TRBD1 (6 bases). This CDR3 is 18 amino acids long. Trimming stripped 1 base from V and 4 bases from J, with 20 bases between. CDR1 is SGHTA and CDR2 is FQGNSA in the germline V gene.

The rearrangement links TRBV6-6 to TRBJ1-2, with 8 bases that match TRBD1. Germline CDR1 reads MNHNY; CDR2 reads SVGAGI (reference sequence). The length of the CDR3 is 16 residues. Unmatched junction bases numbered 9, after V lost 0 bases and J lost 6 bases. CDR3 DNA sequence: TGTGCCAGCAGTTACTCACAAAAACAGGGGGGGGATGGCTACACCTTC. Amino acids: CASSYSQKQGGDGYTF.

The rearrangement joins TRBV2 to TRBJ2-3, with 11 bases that match TRBD2. The V segment lost 8 bases and the J segment 1 base; nucleotides outside the gene matches: 5. CDR1 SNHLY and CDR2 FYNNEI come from the germline V gene. The CDR3 has 15 amino acids. The CDR3 spells CASSLAGGGTDTQYF. The CDR3, as DNA: TGTGCCAGCTCGCTAGCGGGAGGCGGCACAGATACGCAGTATTTT.

The chain carries TRBV19 and TRBJ2-3; 10 bases map to TRBD2. Germline V gene lookup returns CDR1 LNHDA and CDR2 SQIVND (reference sequence). The CDR3 is 17 amino acids. Unmatched junction bases numbered 12, after V lost 6 bases and J lost 3 bases. The chain's CDR3 is CASSLRLAGVWTDTQYF. The CDR3 bases are TGTGCCAGTAGCCTTAGGCTAGCGGGAGTCTGGACAGATACGCAGTATTTT.

The chain is built from TRBV5-1 and TRBJ1-5, with D tentatively TRBD1 (5 bases). CDR1 SGHRS and CDR2 YFSETQ come from the germline V gene. The CDR3 is made up of 15 amino acids. V was shortened by 4 bases and J by 5 bases, with 16 bases between the two germline ends. The CDR3 DNA is TGCGCCAGCAGCACCGGAGCAGGGAACGATCAGCCCCAGCATTTT. Translating gives CASSTGAGNDQPQHF.

In its sample, this clone was seen a few times. The V gene is TRBV29-1, the J gene TRBJ1-1, with 7 nucleotides matching TRBD1. The CDR3 sequence is 12 residues long. V lost 5 bases, J lost 1 base, and 1 base stayed unmatched. Per germline, CDR1 SQVTM and CDR2 ANQGSEA. The CDR3 is CSVHRGNTEAFF. CDR3 nucleotides: TGCAGCGTTCACAGGGGGAACACTGAAGCTTTCTTT.

The gene calls are TRBV7-3 and TRBJ2-1, with 8 positions matching TRBD1. CDR1 and CDR2 from the germline V gene are SGHTA and FQGTGA. V gave up 5 bases and J gave up 6 bases; unmatched junction bases: 9. CDR3 length equals 15 residues. CDR3 residues: CASSPDRGRSNEQFF. As DNA, the CDR3 is TGTGCCAGCAGCCCCGACAGGGGCCGATCCAATGAGCAGTTCTTC.

V and J are TRBV6-5 and TRBJ2-1; 8 positions agree with TRBD2. The CDR3 consists of 15 residues. V lost 4 bases to trimming and J lost 5 bases; unmatched junction nucleotides: 7. Per the germline V gene, CDR1 is MNHEY and CDR2 is SVGAGI. Written as DNA, the CDR3 is TGTGCCAGCAGTTCGGGGACTAGGAGAAACAATGAGCAGTTCTTC. Its translation is CASSSGTRRNNEQFF.

This rearrangement joins TRBV4-1 to TRBJ2-3; D possibly matches TRBD1 or TRBD2 (5 bases each). CDR3 length: 17 residues. CDR1 and CDR2 (germline): MGHRA, YSYEKL. V was trimmed by 4 bases and J by 0 bases, leaving 17 bases between them. CDR3 nucleotide sequence: TGCGCCAGCAGCCCGAGGGTGCCCGGGGCTAGCACAGATACGCAGTATTTT. As protein: CASSPRVPGASTDTQYF.

CDR3 residues: CASSPWTSGINEQFF. The CDR3 DNA reads as TGTGCCAGCAGTCCCTGGACTAGCGGGATCAATGAGCAGTTCTTC. The chain has TRBV27 and TRBJ2-1; 12 nucleotides agree with TRBD2. With 5 bases clipped from V and 6 bases from J, the junction kept 5 bases outside the gene matches. CDR3 size: 15 residues. Germline V CDR1 and CDR2: MNHEY, SMNVEV (reference sequence).